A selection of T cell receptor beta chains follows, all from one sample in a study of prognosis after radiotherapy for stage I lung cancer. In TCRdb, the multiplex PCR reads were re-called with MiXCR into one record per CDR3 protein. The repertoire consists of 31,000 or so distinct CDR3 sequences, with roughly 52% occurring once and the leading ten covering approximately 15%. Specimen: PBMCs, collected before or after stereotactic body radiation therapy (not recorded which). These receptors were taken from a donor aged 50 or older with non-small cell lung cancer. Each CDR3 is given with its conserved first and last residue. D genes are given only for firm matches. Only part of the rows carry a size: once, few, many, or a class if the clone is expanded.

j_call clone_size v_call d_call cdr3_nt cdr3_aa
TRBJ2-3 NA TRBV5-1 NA TGCGCCAGCAGCTTGCCCCTGTACGGAGACACGCAGTATTTT CASSLPLYGDTQYF
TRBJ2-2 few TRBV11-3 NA TGTGCCAGCAGTAACCGACAGACGAACACCGGGGAGCTGTTTTTT CASSNRQTNTGELFF
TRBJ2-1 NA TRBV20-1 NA TGCAGTGCCATGACGCTAACTTCCTACAATGAGCAGTTCTTC CSAMTLTSYNEQFF
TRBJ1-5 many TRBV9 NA TGTGCCAGCAGCGAGAGGTCTGGGAATCAGCCCCAGCATTTT CASSERSGNQPQHF
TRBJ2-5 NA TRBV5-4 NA TGTGCCAGCAGCACCGGAATAGGCAAAGAGACCCAGTACTTC CASSTGIGKETQYF
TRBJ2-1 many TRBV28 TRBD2 TGTGCCAGCACTCCGGGGGGCTCCTACAATGAGCAGTTCTTC CASTPGGSYNEQFF
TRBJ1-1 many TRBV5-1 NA TGCGCCAGCAGCTTGGACAGGGCCCCGAACACTGAAGCTTTCTTT CASSLDRAPNTEAFF
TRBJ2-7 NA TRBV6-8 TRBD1 TGTGCCAGCAGCTACGGGACAGGGTTGTACGAGCAGTACTTC CASSYGTGLYEQYF
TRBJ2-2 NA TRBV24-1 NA TGTGCCACCAGTGATTGGTTCCCCGGGGAGCTGTTTTTT CATSDWFPGELFF
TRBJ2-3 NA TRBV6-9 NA TGTGCCAGCAGTTACGGTGACGCCTCCGGATACGCAGTATTT CASSYGDASGYAVF
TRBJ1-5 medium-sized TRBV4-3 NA TGCGCCAGCAGCCAACACTTACGCGGCAATCAGCCCCAGCATTTT CASSQHLRGNQPQHF
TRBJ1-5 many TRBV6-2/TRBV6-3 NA TGTGCCAGCAGTTACCTGAGAAATAGCAATCAGCCCCAGCATTTT CASSYLRNSNQPQHF
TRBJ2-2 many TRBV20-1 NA TGCAGTGCTAGCCGTGCCGAGCTCACCGGGGAGCTGTTTTTT CSASRAELTGELFF
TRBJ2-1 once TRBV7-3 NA TGTGCCAGCAGCTCGGGGGACAAAAATGAGCAGTTCTTC CASSSGDKNEQFF
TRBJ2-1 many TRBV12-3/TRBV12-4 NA TGTGCCAGCAGTTTGGAGGGATCTAATGAGCAGTTCTTC CASSLEGSNEQFF
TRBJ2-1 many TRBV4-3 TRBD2 TGCGCCAGCAGCCAAGATGCCCCCACTAGCGGGAGGGACAATGAGCAGTTCTTC CASSQDAPTSGRDNEQFF
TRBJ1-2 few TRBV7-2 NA TGTTCCAGCAGCTTATCCCTGGGGGAGGCTAACTATGGCTACACTTTC CSSSLSLGEANYGYTF
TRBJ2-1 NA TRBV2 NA TGTGCCAGCAGTGAAGGGCGGGGCAGTGCGAGCAATGAGCATTTCTTC CASSEGRGSASNEHFF
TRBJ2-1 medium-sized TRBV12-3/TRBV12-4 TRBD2 TGTGCCAGCAGTTTACTAGCGGGAGGGTACAATGAGCAGTTCTTC CASSLLAGGYNEQFF
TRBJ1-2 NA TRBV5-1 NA TGCGCCAGCAGCTTGGCCGTTGCGGGTGTAGCCTATGGCTACACCTTC CASSLAVAGVAYGYTF